The text below deals with one TCR beta chain. The target antigen is unknown. This sample is part of a study of PD-1 blockade in mismatch repair-deficient tumors. Libraries were prepared by immunoSEQ multiplex PCR; TCRdb keeps only in-frame clonotypes and omits some of them. The sample contains about 38,000 clones, approximately 84% of which appear only once. The CDR3 has 15 residues. Germline assignment: CDR1 MNHEY and CDR2 SVGAGI. V lost 6 bases, J lost 10 bases, and 22 bases lay in between. Study-wide results and caveats: Rapid post-treatment expansion, then contraction, generally preceding radiologic response, marked tumor-resident clones.

Sequencing was performed on peripheral blood, taken roughly 76 weeks after starting pembrolizumab. The chain links TRBV6-5 to TRBJ1-5; D might be TRBD1 (5 bases). This TCR was sampled from an adult with mismatch repair-deficient cancer. CDR3 bases: TGTGCCAGCAGCGACAGCGGGCAGGGAAGACAACCCCAGCATTTT. This translates into CASSDSGQGRQPQHF.